This T cell receptor (beta chain) was identified during a study of T cells in localized non-small cell lung cancer. About this clone itself: Antigen specificity is unknown.

Using immunoSEQ multiplex PCR, the repertoire was profiled, and TCRdb retains in-frame clones only, with some absent. The sample records 55,000 to 80,000 clones, approximately 85% being singletons. Findings and caveats of the study: Out of the top 100 tumor clones, a median around 50 were seen in adjacent lung. Among the tissues sampled, uninvolved adjacent lung had the highest T cell clonality, above tumor.

The ends lost 5 bases at V and 4 bases at J; junction bases unmatched: 5. The CDR3 loop spans 15 amino acids. Germline loops: CDR1 SEHNR, CDR2 FQNEAQ (reference sequence). V and J are TRBV7-9 and TRBJ2-1, with 10 bases lining up with TRBD2. Sequencing used peripheral blood, obtained before any cancer treatment. This clonotype originated in a female donor older than 55 with stage I lung adenocarcinoma. CDR3 sequence reads: CASSRGAGGYNEQFF. The CDR3 DNA is TGTGCCAGCAGCCGGGGAGCGGGAGGGTACAATGAGCAGTTCTTC.